This T cell receptor beta chain was profiled in a study of blood T cell repertoires in COVID-19 (dated by TCRdb to between 2020 and 2021). Looking at the study overall: Collaborator samples came from the United States, Italy and Spain and covered acute and convalescent phases of COVID-19. The dataset comprised deeply sampled blood TCRbeta repertoires from subjects exposed to, actively infected with, or recovered from COVID-19. The samples were drawn from two sources: the first 160 participants of the ongoing ImmuneRACE study, and over 1,000 subjects contributed by 6 global collaborators. The prospective study material was composed of cDNA or gDNA derived from T cells, B-cell-depleted T cells, or PBMCs. A de-identified subject ID, COVID-19 status, age in years and sex were almost always included in the sample metadata. Where HLA class I and class II types were available, the types were taken from metadata supplied by the sample provider, not from assay-based typing. The repertoires were released in a freely available public database meant as a resource for research on the immune response to SARS-CoV-2. What the authors observed across the whole study: How much clinical and demographic metadata was included differed by source and by participant, and the metadata was provided uncurated.

Cut back by 1 base and 2 bases, the V and J ends lie 15 bases apart. The CDR3, from cysteine to phenylalanine, totals 16 residues. Of all the DNA, just the CDR3 is kept, 48 bases in frame from base 1. In the germline V gene, CDR1 corresponds to SGHTA and CDR2 to FQGNSA. Comment on this clone: It lacks a known antigen. No base quality values were provided; no much bigger clone lies one nucleotide off.

Enrolling through a virtual design, the prospective study's participants ranged in age from roughly 18 to 95 years and lived across approximately 25 United States geographic areas. To assign participants to cohorts, the prospective study relied on clinical history that participants themselves reported in a screening survey and a study questionnaire. Mobile phlebotomists in the prospective study collected whole blood, serum and a nasopharyngeal or oropharyngeal swab from every participant. Additional blood draws and questionnaires over an approximately 2-month period could optionally be provided by prospective study participants. Prospective study blood samples were shipped either frozen or at room temperature before DNA extraction. TCRbeta CDR3 regions were amplified from genomic DNA by means of the immunoSEQ Assay, a bias-controlled multiplex PCR. The original methods were these. The number of nucleated cells in each sample was estimated from the amplification of reference gene primers within the assay. Sequence reads were collapsed and filtered to measure the absolute abundance of every unique TCRbeta CDR3 rearrangement. For each sample, productive Simpson clonality was calculated as the square root of Simpson's diversity index across productive rearrangements. The source is immuneACCESS, and TCRdb retained only in-frame sequences with V and J called. Part of the clones is not carried over; for the studies checked, unresolved V genes explain less than half of this, and the remainder is unexplained. For V, J and clone size, that table is used; D and trimming come from the DNA. This sample is represented by 150,000 or so clones; 70% to 90% of them were singletons. Together, the top ten hold 0.95% to 1.5% of the sample.

Recombination linked TRBV7-2 to TRBJ2-7; tentative D gene TRBD1, with 7 bases matching. The sample comprised PBMCs or T cells enriched from blood (not recorded which). The source of this sequence is a woman aged 25-40 years with acute COVID-19. The CDR3 has the sequence CASSLGGGTVPYEQYF. Read as DNA, the sequence is TGTGCCAGCAGCTTAGGCGGCGGGACAGTCCCCTACGAGCAGTACTTC.